This T cell receptor (beta chain) is from a study of radiation and T cells in renal cell carcinoma. Findings and caveats of the study: No pretreatment tumor biopsies were available for baseline clonotypes.

CDR3 length: 15 residues. Per the germline V gene, CDR1 is SGHRS and CDR2 is YFSETQ. Trimming took 1 base from V and 6 from J; bases not matched to a gene: 2. Time point here: blood 4 weeks post-SBRT, at nephrectomy. The sample's treatment: 15 Gy SBRT to primary tumor, nephrectomy 4 weeks later. Serial blood draws occurred at baseline and 2 and 4 weeks post-SBRT. This table comes from immunoSEQ multiplex PCR, and its TCRdb copy is limited to in-frame clones, with some not included. The repertoire holds about 64,000 clones, with about three quarters as singletons. A remark on this clone: Its antigen remains unidentified.

V gene TRBV5-1 combines with J gene TRBJ1-4; 11 nucleotides agree with TRBD1. The sequences come from blood, collected from a patient whose treatment included radiotherapy and nephrectomy. This TCR was sampled from a man in his 60s with renal cell carcinoma. The CDR3 DNA follows: TGCGCCAGCAGCTTGTTGGGACAGGGGGATGAAAAACTGTTTTTT. This gives the protein CASSLLGQGDEKLFF.